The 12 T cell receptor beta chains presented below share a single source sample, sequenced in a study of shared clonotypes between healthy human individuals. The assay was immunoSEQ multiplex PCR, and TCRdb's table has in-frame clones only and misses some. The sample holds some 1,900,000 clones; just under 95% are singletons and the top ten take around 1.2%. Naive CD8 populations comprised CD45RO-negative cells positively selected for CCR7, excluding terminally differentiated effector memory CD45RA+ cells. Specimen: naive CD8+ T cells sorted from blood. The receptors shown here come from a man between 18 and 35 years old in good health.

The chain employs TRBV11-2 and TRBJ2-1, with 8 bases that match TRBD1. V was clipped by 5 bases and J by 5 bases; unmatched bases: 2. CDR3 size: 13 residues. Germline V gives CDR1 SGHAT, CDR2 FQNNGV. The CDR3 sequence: CASSATGDNEQFF. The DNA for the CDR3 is TGTGCCAGCAGCGCGACAGGGGACAATGAGCAGTTCTTC.

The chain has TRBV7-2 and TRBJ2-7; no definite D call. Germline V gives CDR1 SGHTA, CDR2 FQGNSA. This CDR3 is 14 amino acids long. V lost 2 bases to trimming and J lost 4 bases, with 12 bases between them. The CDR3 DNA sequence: TGTGCCAGCAGCTTATTGTGGACGCCGTACGAGCAGTACTTC. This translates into CASSLLWTPYEQYF.

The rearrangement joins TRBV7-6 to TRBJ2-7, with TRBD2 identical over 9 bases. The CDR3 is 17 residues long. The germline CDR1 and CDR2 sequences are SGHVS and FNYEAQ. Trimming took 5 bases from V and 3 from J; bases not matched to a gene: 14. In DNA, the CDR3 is TGTGCCAGCAGCCCGGAAGACATAGCGGGAGAAAACTACGAGCAGTACTTC. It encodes CASSPEDIAGENYEQYF.

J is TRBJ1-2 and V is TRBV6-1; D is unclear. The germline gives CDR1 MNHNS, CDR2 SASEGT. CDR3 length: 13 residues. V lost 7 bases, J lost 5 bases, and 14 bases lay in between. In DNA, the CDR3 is TGTGCCAGCAATTGGGTCGAAGCTTATGGCTACACCTTC. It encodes CASNWVEAYGYTF.

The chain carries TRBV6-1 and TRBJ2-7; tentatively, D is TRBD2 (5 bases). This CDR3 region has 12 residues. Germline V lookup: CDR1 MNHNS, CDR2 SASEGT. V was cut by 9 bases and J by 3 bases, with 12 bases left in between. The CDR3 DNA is TGTGCCAGTTTAACCGAGGGCTACGAGCAGTACTTC. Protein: CASLTEGYEQYF.

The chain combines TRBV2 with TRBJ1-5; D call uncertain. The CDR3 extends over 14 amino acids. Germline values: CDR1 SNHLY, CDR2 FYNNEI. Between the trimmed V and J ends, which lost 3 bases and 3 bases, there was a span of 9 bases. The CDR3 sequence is CASSEVGNNQPQHF. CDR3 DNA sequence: TGTGCCAGCAGTGAGGTAGGGAACAATCAGCCCCAGCATTTT.

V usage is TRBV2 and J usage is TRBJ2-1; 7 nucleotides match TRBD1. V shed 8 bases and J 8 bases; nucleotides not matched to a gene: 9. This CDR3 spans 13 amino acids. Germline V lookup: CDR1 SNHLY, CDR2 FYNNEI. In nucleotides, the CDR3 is TGTGCCAGCGGCACAGGGGAATTCGATGAGCAGTTCTTC. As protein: CASGTGEFDEQFF.

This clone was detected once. The CDR3 DNA reads as TGTGCCAGCAGTGCAGGGACCGCGGAGACCCAGTACTTC. This encodes CASSAGTAETQYF. The chain carries TRBV6-1 and TRBJ2-5; D could derive from TRBD1 or TRBD2 (5 bases each). The CDR3 is 13 residues long. Trimming took off 4 bases at V and 5 bases at J, with 11 bases between the two ends. The germline V gene has CDR1 MNHNS and CDR2 SASEGT.

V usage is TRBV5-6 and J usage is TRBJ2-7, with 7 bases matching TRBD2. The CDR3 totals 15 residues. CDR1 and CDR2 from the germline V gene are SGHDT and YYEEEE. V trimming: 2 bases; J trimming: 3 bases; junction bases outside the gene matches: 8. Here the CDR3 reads CASSFDGEGNYEQYF. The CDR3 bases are TGTGCCAGCAGCTTCGATGGGGAGGGCAACTACGAGCAGTACTTC.

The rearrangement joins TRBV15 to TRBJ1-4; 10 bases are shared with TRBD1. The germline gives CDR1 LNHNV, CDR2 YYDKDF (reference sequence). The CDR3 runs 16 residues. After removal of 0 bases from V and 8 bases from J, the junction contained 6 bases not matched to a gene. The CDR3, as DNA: TGTGCCACCAGCAGAGATTTGGGGGACAGGGGAGAAAAACTGTTTTTT. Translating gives CATSRDLGDRGEKLFF.

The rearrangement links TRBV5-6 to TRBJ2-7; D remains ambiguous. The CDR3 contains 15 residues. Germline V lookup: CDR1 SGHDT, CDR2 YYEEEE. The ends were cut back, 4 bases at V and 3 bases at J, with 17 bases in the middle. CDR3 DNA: TGTGCCAGCAGCCCACTCGAATCTCGGATCTACGAGCAGTACTTC. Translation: CASSPLESRIYEQYF.

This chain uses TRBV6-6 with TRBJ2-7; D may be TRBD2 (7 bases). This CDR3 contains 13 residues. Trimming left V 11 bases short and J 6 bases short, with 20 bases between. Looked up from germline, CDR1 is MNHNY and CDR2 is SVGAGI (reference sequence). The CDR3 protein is CAGGGGTGSEQYF. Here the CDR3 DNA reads TGTGCCGGAGGGGGGGGTACAGGGTCCGAGCAGTACTTC.